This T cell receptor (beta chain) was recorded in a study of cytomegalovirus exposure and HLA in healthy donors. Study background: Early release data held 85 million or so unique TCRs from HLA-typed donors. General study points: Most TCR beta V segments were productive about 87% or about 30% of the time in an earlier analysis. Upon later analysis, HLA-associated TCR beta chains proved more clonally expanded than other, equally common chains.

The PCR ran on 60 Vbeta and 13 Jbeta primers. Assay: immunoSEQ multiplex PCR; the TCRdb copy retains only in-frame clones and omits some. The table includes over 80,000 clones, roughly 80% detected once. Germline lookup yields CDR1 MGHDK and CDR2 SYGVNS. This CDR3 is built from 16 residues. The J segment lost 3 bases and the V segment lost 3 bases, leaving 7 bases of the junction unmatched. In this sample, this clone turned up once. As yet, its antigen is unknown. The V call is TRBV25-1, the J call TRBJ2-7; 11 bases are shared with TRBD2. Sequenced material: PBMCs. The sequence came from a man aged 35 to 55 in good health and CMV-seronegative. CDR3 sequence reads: CASSDPFTSGGYEQYF. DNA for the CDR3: TGTGCCAGCAGTGACCCATTTACTAGCGGGGGCTACGAGCAGTACTTC.